These 24 T cell receptor beta chains share one sample of origin, sequenced in a study of blood T cell repertoires in COVID-19. The protocol was immunoSEQ multiplex PCR, while the TCRdb copy is restricted to in-frame clones and leaves out a portion. Found here are tens of thousands of clones, around 84% of them singletons; the top ten hold 59%. Sequencing input: peripheral blood. The receptors were gathered from a man between 65 and 85 years old with acute or convalescent COVID-19.

The chain has TRBV4-2 and TRBJ2-2; 7 nucleotides match TRBD1. The V gene's germline CDR1 is LGHNA and CDR2 YNFKEQ. With 0 bases clipped from V and 4 bases from J, the junction kept 8 bases outside the gene matches. This CDR3 has 17 amino acids. Written as DNA, the CDR3 is TGTGCCAGCAGCCAAGAAGTGAACAGGGGTAGCACCGGGGAGCTGTTTTTT. It encodes CASSQEVNRGSTGELFF.

This CDR3 reads CASSEMEGNNQPQHF. In DNA, the CDR3 is TGTGCCAGCAGTGAAATGGAGGGGAACAATCAGCCCCAGCATTTT. The chain joins TRBV6-1 to TRBJ1-5, with D possibly TRBD1 on 5 matching bases. The V and J ends lost 2 bases and 3 bases respectively, with 11 bases between them. Germline assignment: CDR1 MNHNS and CDR2 SASEGT. The CDR3 runs 15 residues.

This chain connects TRBV5-5 to TRBJ2-5; TRBD2 matches at 14 bases. This CDR3 spans 16 amino acids. J gave up 4 bases and V 2 bases, and 4 bases lay outside the gene matches. Germline V CDR1 and CDR2: SGHKS, YYEKEE (reference sequence). CDR3 in amino acids: CASSFRLAGGGETQYF. The CDR3 DNA reads TGTGCCAGCAGCTTTAGACTAGCGGGAGGGGGAGAGACCCAGTACTTC.

The CDR3 region has the DNA TGTGCCAGCAGCCAAGGAGGGACAGGATCTCTACTAGTTCCCGGGGAGCTGTTTTTT. Translation: CASSQGGTGSLLVPGELFF. The chain recombines TRBV3-1 (or the pseudogene TRBV3-2) with TRBJ2-2, with 8 bases that match TRBD1. Germline V gene data show CDR1 as LGHDT and CDR2 as YNNKEL (reference sequence). This CDR3 region has 19 residues. J lost 6 bases, V lost 1 base, and 16 bases had no gene match.

This clone is deemed medium-sized (0.01 to 0.1%). The V call is TRBV9, the J call TRBJ2-7; 9 nucleotides line up with TRBD1. The CDR3 loop spans 13 amino acids. V lost 4 bases and J lost 4; bases outside the gene matches: 3. Looked up from germline, CDR1 is SGDLS and CDR2 is YYNGEE. CDR3: CASSRGTGYEQYF. CDR3 nucleotides: TGTGCCAGCAGCAGAGGGACAGGGTACGAGCAGTACTTC.

The V and J genes are TRBV5-6 and TRBJ1-2, with 7 nucleotides matching TRBD1. V gave up 2 bases and J gave up 2 bases; unmatched junction bases: 3. CDR3 length: 14 residues. Germline lookup yields CDR1 SGHDT and CDR2 YYEEEE. The CDR3 DNA is TGTGCCAGCAGCTTCGGGACAGACAACTATGGCTACACCTTC. Protein product: CASSFGTDNYGYTF.

The chain recombines TRBV5-6 with TRBJ2-5; 7 bases map to TRBD2. The CDR3 covers 15 residues. V lost 0 bases and J lost 5; bases outside the gene matches: 7. CDR1 is SGHDT, CDR2 YYEEEE, per germline. The CDR3 DNA follows: TGTGCCAGCAGCTTGGCCCTGGCGGGAGAGGAGACCCAGTACTTC. It specifies CASSLALAGEETQYF.

The chain combines TRBV10-1 with TRBJ1-5; a possible D gene is TRBD1 (6 bases). Trimming took off 11 bases at V and 0 bases at J, with 11 bases between the two ends. The CDR3 runs 13 residues. Germline assignment: CDR1 WNHNN and CDR2 SYGVQD (reference sequence). In DNA, the CDR3 is TGCGCCTACAGCAGGGGTAGCAATCAGCCCCAGCATTTT. Its translation is CAYSRGSNQPQHF.

The chain is built from TRBV5-5 and TRBJ1-1; 8 bases agree with TRBD1. J lost 1 base, V lost 4 bases, and 6 bases had no gene match. The germline V gene encodes CDR1 SGHKS and CDR2 YYEKEE (reference sequence). This CDR3 is built from 15 residues. The CDR3 protein is CASSMRGTGNTEAFF. The CDR3 region has the DNA TGTGCCAGCAGCATGAGGGGGACAGGGAACACTGAAGCTTTCTTT. The variable domain in full, with the rest retrieved from reference TRBV5-5 and TRBJ1-1, is DAGVTQSPTHLIKTRGQQVTLRCSPISGHKSVSWYQQVLGQGPQFIFQYYEKEERGRGNFPDRFSARQFPNYSSELNVNALLLGDSALYLCASSMRGTGNTEAFFGQGTRLTVV.

This clone has just a few counts. This sequence joins TRBV28 and TRBJ1-2; 7 nucleotides align to TRBD1. In germline, CDR1 is MDHEN, CDR2 SYDVKM. The CDR3 has 15 amino acids. The J segment lost 3 bases and the V segment lost 6 bases, leaving 10 bases of the junction unmatched. CDR3 nucleotide sequence: TGTGCCAGCAGCCCAGGGGGAGTGAGGGACTATGGCTACACCTTC. Translating gives CASSPGGVRDYGYTF.

The V call is TRBV28, the J call TRBJ1-2, with 10 positions matching TRBD1. Per germline, CDR1 MDHEN and CDR2 SYDVKM. Trimming took 5 bases from V and 4 from J; bases not matched to a gene: 10. The CDR3 extends over 16 amino acids. CDR3 loop: CASSVLTGGASYGYTF. In DNA, the CDR3 is TGTGCCAGCAGTGTCTTGACAGGGGGCGCCAGCTATGGCTACACCTTC.

The CDR3 is CATSRDEDEQFF. The CDR3 DNA is TGTGCCACCAGCAGAGATGAGGATGAGCAGTTCTTC. The chain is built from TRBV15 and TRBJ2-1; no firm D call. V shed 0 bases and J shed 8 bases, with 5 bases lying between them. CDR1 is LNHNV, CDR2 YYDKDF, per germline (reference sequence). The CDR3 has 12 residues.

This sequence joins TRBV3-1 (or the pseudogene TRBV3-2) and TRBJ2-7; 11 positions agree with TRBD2. With 1 base clipped from V and 2 bases from J, the junction kept 10 bases outside the gene matches. The CDR3 is 18 residues long. Germline values: CDR1 LGHDT, CDR2 YNNKEL (reference sequence). This chain's CDR3 is CASSQGLALAGVAYEQYF. The CDR3 region has the DNA TGTGCCAGCAGCCAAGGGCTAGCACTAGCGGGAGTCGCCTACGAGCAGTACTTC.

The rearrangement joins TRBV12-5 to TRBJ1-4, with a weak D call TRBD1 (6 bases). Per germline, CDR1 LGHNT and CDR2 FRNRAP. The V gene lost 0 bases and the J gene lost 8 bases, with 16 bases spanning the gap. CDR3 length equals 16 residues. The CDR3 nucleotides read TGTGCTAGTGGTTTGGTAAGGTTCAGGGGCATGGAAAAACTGTTTTTT. Protein sequence: CASGLVRFRGMEKLFF.

The rearrangement links TRBV25-1 to TRBJ2-7; 12 positions match TRBD2. V lost 11 bases and J lost 3; bases outside the gene matches: 11. Germline V gene sequence: CDR1 MGHDK, CDR2 SYGVNS. CDR3 length: 15 residues. The chain's CDR3 is CAARGLAGNLYEQYF. The CDR3 DNA reads as TGTGCCGCACGGGGACTAGCGGGTAACCTCTACGAGCAGTACTTC.

CDR3 in amino acids: CASSQEGVSGRLGLSYNEQFF. The CDR3 nucleotides read TGTGCCAGCAGCCAAGAGGGGGTTAGCGGGAGGTTAGGTTTGTCCTACAATGAGCAGTTCTTC. V usage is TRBV14 and J usage is TRBJ2-1; 10 bases agree with TRBD2. CDR3 length: 21 residues. Trimming cost V 0 bases and J 1 base; bases outside gene matches: 15. CDR1 and CDR2 (germline): SGHDN, FVKESK.

CDR3 nucleotides: TGCAGTGCTAGTCCGAACTCGGCCGCTAGTCAGCCCCAGCATTTT. This gives the protein CSASPNSAASQPQHF. The chain links TRBV20-1 to TRBJ1-5; D is ambiguous. Per the germline V gene, CDR1 is DFQATT and CDR2 is SNEGSKA (reference sequence). V shed 3 bases and J shed 6 bases, with 18 bases lying between them. The CDR3 contains 15 residues.

This clone has more than one count but fewer than ten. CDR3 DNA: TGTGCCAGCAAAAGACAGGGAGTCGATCAGCCCCAGCATTTT. Protein sequence: CASKRQGVDQPQHF. The genes are TRBV6-5 and TRBJ1-5, with 7 bases that match TRBD1. From germline, CDR1 is MNHEY and CDR2 SVGAGI. V was pared by 7 bases and J by 5 bases, with 8 bases of the junction left unmatched. The CDR3 length is 14 residues.

In its sample, this clone was seen a few times. This sequence joins TRBV27 and TRBJ2-3, with TRBD2 identical over 9 bases. There are 16 residues in the CDR3. The V segment lost 7 bases and the J segment 4 bases; nucleotides outside the gene matches: 12. The V gene's germline CDR1 is MNHEY and CDR2 SMNVEV (reference sequence). In DNA, the CDR3 is TGTGCCAGCACCGAAACGAGCGGGGGGCGCGCAGATACGCAGTATTTT. Translating gives CASTETSGGRADTQYF.

This sequence joins TRBV7-3 and TRBJ2-1, with 9 bases aligning to TRBD2. The CDR3 runs 16 residues. With V trimmed by 5 bases and J by 3 bases, 8 bases remained unmatched. The germline CDR1 and CDR2 sequences are SGHTA and FQGTGA. CDR3 amino acids: CASSPTGTSIYNEQFF. CDR3 DNA: TGTGCCAGCAGCCCAACCGGGACTAGCATCTACAATGAGCAGTTCTTC.

This chain connects TRBV18 to TRBJ1-2; D remains unclear. From germline, CDR1 is KGHSH and CDR2 LQKENI. Trimming shortened V by 1 base and J by 7 bases, and 13 bases separated the two germline ends. The CDR3 is 14 residues long. In DNA, the CDR3 is TGTGCCAGCTCACCACAGGCGGGTCAGGCTGGCTACACCTTC. Translating gives CASSPQAGQAGYTF.

The rearrangement uses TRBV5-6 and TRBJ1-5; D may be TRBD1 (6 bases). Trimming left V 4 bases short and J 7 bases short, with 15 bases between. The germline V gene encodes CDR1 SGHDT and CDR2 YYEEEE. This CDR3 region has 14 residues. The DNA for the CDR3 is TGTGCCAGCAGCAGGGGGAGGGTCGACCAGCCCCAGCATTTT. Translating it yields CASSRGRVDQPQHF.

The chain recombines TRBV6-2 or TRBV6-3 with TRBJ1-5, with no clear D. This CDR3 comprises 12 residues. Germline V gene data show CDR1 as MNHEY and CDR2 as SVGEGT. Trimming took 3 bases from V and 3 from J, leaving 3 bases between them. For the CDR3, the DNA is TGTGCCAGCAGTTATATCAATCAGCCCCAGCATTTT. As protein: CASSYINQPQHF.

The table lists this clone with a count of one. The DNA of the CDR3 is TGTGCCAGCAGCCCTTTGGGGGGCACCGGGGAGCTGTTTTTT. As protein: CASSPLGGTGELFF. The chain employs TRBV7-3 and TRBJ2-2; TRBD2 might be the D (6 bases). Between the trimmed V and J ends, which lost 5 bases and 4 bases, there was a span of 11 bases. CDR3 length: 14 amino acids. Per germline, CDR1 SGHTA and CDR2 FQGTGA.